Below are 29 T cell receptor beta chains sequenced from a single sample in a study of T-cell reconstitution after alpha-beta-depleted transplantation in children. Preparing the TCRbeta library involved the use of unique molecular identifiers. TCRdb used MiXCR to reprocess the PCR reads, holding one entry per CDR3 protein. This table has some 50,000 distinct CDR3 sequences, around 9% appearing once. The sample in question was PBMCs, mostly from graft donor cells, obtained 60 days after TCRalphabeta/CD19-depleted stem cell transplant. Source of these receptors: a male patient between 2 and 9 years old who had a stem cell transplant for chronic granulomatous disease, so the T cells may come from the graft donor.

The chain links TRBV2 to TRBJ2-3; the match to TRBD2 covers 12 bases. Trimming cost V 1 base and J 4 bases; bases outside gene matches: 0. The germline V gene encodes CDR1 SNHLY and CDR2 FYNNEI. The CDR3 is 15 amino acids. The CDR3, as DNA: TGTGCCAGCAGTGAAGGACTAGCGGGAGCAGATACGCAGTATTTT. Its translation is CASSEGLAGADTQYF.

This clonotype was recorded at least ten times. V is TRBV29-1 and J is TRBJ2-1; 10 positions agree with TRBD2. The germline CDR1 and CDR2 sequences are SQVTM and ANQGSEA. The CDR3 sequence is 14 residues long. Trimming removed 8 bases from V and 4 bases from J; junction bases left unmatched: 8. CDR3 sequence (DNA): TGCAGCTCTGGAGGGACTAGCGATTACAATGAGCAGTTCTTC. It is translated as CSSGGTSDYNEQFF.

The rearrangement links TRBV2 to TRBJ1-2; possible D gene TRBD1, 5 bases. The V gene's germline CDR1 is SNHLY and CDR2 FYNNEI. V was clipped by 0 bases and J by 8 bases, with 10 bases between them. CDR3 size: 13 residues. The CDR3 DNA is TGTGCCAGCAGTGAAGCCCGGGAGGGGGGCTACACCTTC. This encodes CASSEAREGGYTF.

The CDR3 nucleotides read TGTGCCAGCAGATCAGTCGCCTCCTACGAGCAGTACTTC. Its protein product is CASRSVASYEQYF. The chain combines TRBV25-1 with TRBJ2-7; D gene unclear. With 6 bases removed from V and 0 bases from J, the gap between germline ends came to 9 bases. CDR3 length equals 13 residues. Germline V gives CDR1 MGHDK, CDR2 SYGVNS.

This clonotype was counted only a few times. The chain carries TRBV5-1 and TRBJ2-1; no definite D call. With 2 bases removed from V and 3 bases from J, the gap between germline ends came to 9 bases. Germline V gene data show CDR1 as SGHRS and CDR2 as YFSETQ. The CDR3 extends over 14 amino acids. CDR3 DNA sequence: TGCGCCAGCAGCTTTGGCCAGAGCTACAATGAGCAGTTCTTC. Translated: CASSFGQSYNEQFF.

This clonotype came up many times. This chain connects TRBV3-1 to TRBJ2-1; 8 bases map to TRBD2. Trimming took 4 bases from V and 6 from J; bases not matched to a gene: 8. The CDR3 consists of 15 residues. CDR1 is LGHDT, CDR2 YNNKEL, per germline (reference sequence). CDR3 amino acids: CASSPRSGSVNEQFF. Written as DNA, the CDR3 is TGTGCCAGCAGCCCTAGGAGCGGGAGCGTCAATGAGCAGTTCTTC.

By proportion, this clonotype is medium-sized. This chain joins TRBV27 and TRBJ2-1, with TRBD2 matching 8 bases. CDR3 length: 14 residues. The J segment lost 4 bases and the V segment lost 7 bases, leaving 6 bases of the junction unmatched. Germline V gene lookup returns CDR1 MNHEY and CDR2 SMNVEV (reference sequence). CDR3 sequence reads: CASIPAGVYNEQFF. CDR3 DNA: TGTGCCAGCATCCCAGCGGGAGTATACAATGAGCAGTTCTTC.

This clonotype was seen repeatedly, ten times or more. The chain carries TRBV4-1 and TRBJ2-2; 13 bases line up with TRBD2. CDR1 and CDR2 from the germline V gene are MGHRA and YSYEKL. The CDR3 consists of 20 residues. Germline trimming cut 0 bases from V and 5 bases from J; bases unmatched to any gene: 12. The CDR3 DNA is TGCGCCAGCAGCCAAGATGGACTAGCGGGAGTCGGTATGGTAACCGGGGAGCTGTTTTTT. Encoded protein: CASSQDGLAGVGMVTGELFF.

This clonotype turned up a few times. This CDR3 is CAWIPPSPGEQYF. The CDR3 bases are TGTGCCTGGATCCCCCCCAGTCCTGGGGAGCAGTACTTC. The rearrangement uses TRBV30 and TRBJ2-7; unclear D gene. The CDR3 is 13 residues long. V was pared by 4 bases and J by 7 bases, with 17 bases between. Germline V CDR1 and CDR2: GTSNPN, SVGIG (reference sequence).

At least ten counts were recorded for this clonotype. V is TRBV5-1 and J is TRBJ2-1; possibly TRBD1 for D (5 bases). This CDR3 region has 16 residues. The V and J ends lost 0 bases and 4 bases respectively, with 14 bases between them. Germline V gene data show CDR1 as SGHRS and CDR2 as YFSETQ. The CDR3 region has the DNA TGCGCCAGCAGCTTGGCCGGACAAGGGCTATACAATGAGCAGTTCTTC. Translation: CASSLAGQGLYNEQFF.

The sample holds a few counts of this clonotype. The CDR3 region has the DNA TGTGCCTGGCAGGGGCTGAGCAATCAGCCCCAGCATTTT. It yields the protein CAWQGLSNQPQHF. This chain joins TRBV30 and TRBJ1-5, with D perhaps matching TRBD1 (6 bases). The CDR3 sequence is 13 residues long. CDR1 and CDR2 (germline): GTSNPN, SVGIG (reference sequence). Trimming left V 5 bases short and J 1 base short, with 9 bases between.

This clonotype was seen many times. The chain recombines TRBV19 with TRBJ2-1; no clear D. The germline CDR1 and CDR2 sequences are LNHDA and SQIVND (reference sequence). The ends were cut back, 10 bases at V and 8 bases at J, with 9 bases in the middle. This CDR3 has 10 residues. The CDR3 nucleotides read TGTGCCATTGGGCGCGATGAGCAGTTCTTC. Encoded protein: CAIGRDEQFF.

The sample holds many counts of this clonotype. The V call is TRBV7-9, the J call TRBJ2-1; D call uncertain. Germline CDR1 and CDR2: SEHNR and FQNEAQ (reference sequence). The CDR3 covers 12 residues. Trimming took off 5 bases at V and 3 bases at J, with 5 bases between the two ends. The CDR3 bases are TGTGCCAGCAGCGGGGACTACAATGAGCAGTTCTTC. Its translation is CASSGDYNEQFF. Based on the CDR3 plus reference TRBV7-9 and TRBJ2-1, the full variable domain is DTGVSQNPRHKITKRGQNVTFRCDPISEHNRLYWYRQTLGQGPEFLTYFQNEAQLEKSRLLSDRFSAERPKGSFSTLEIQRTEQGDSAMYLCASSGDYNEQFFGPGTRLTVL.

The rearrangement uses TRBV4-1 and TRBJ2-6; no firm D call. V was clipped by 0 bases and J by 0 bases, with 6 bases between them. This CDR3 has 16 residues. In germline, CDR1 is MGHRA, CDR2 YSYEKL. The CDR3 spells CASSQDPISGANVLTF. The CDR3 DNA sequence: TGCGCCAGCAGCCAAGATCCGATCTCTGGGGCCAACGTCCTGACTTTC.

This clonotype has ten or more counts. V is TRBV28 and J is TRBJ2-1, with D maybe TRBD2 (6 bases). From germline, CDR1 is MDHEN and CDR2 SYDVKM. V dropped 7 bases and J dropped 1 base, with 11 bases sitting between them. This CDR3 has 14 residues. The CDR3 loop is CASMAGRSYNEQFF. Here the CDR3 DNA reads TGTGCCAGCATGGCGGGGCGATCCTACAATGAGCAGTTCTTC.

This clonotype was detected ten times or more. The V gene is TRBV11-2, the J gene TRBJ2-1, with 8 bases identical to TRBD1. Germline V gene lookup returns CDR1 SGHAT and CDR2 FQNNGV. This CDR3 contains 19 residues. Germline trimming cut 1 base from V and 2 bases from J; bases unmatched to any gene: 13. CDR3 sequence reads: CASSLVGQGRGLTYNEQFF. The DNA for the CDR3 is TGTGCCAGCAGCTTAGTCGGACAGGGACGTGGGCTAACCTACAATGAGCAGTTCTTC.

This clonotype showed up many times. The chain has TRBV6-2 or TRBV6-3 and TRBJ2-5; D is undetermined. Germline V CDR1 and CDR2: MNHEY, SVGEGT. The CDR3 spans 15 residues. Trimming shortened V by 2 bases and J by 0 bases, and 10 bases separated the two germline ends. CDR3: CASSYPGRNQETQYF. The CDR3 nucleotides read TGTGCCAGCAGTTACCCTGGACGGAACCAAGAGACCCAGTACTTC.

At least ten counts were recorded for this clonotype. This chain uses TRBV30 with TRBJ2-3, with a weak D call TRBD2 (6 bases). This CDR3 is 14 amino acids long. Germline V gene lookup returns CDR1 GTSNPN and CDR2 SVGIG (reference sequence). Deletions cut 4 bases from V and 5 bases from J, with 16 bases between. CDR3 amino acids: CAWMAGLGRDTQYF. CDR3 DNA sequence: TGTGCCTGGATGGCGGGACTCGGTAGAGATACGCAGTATTTT.

The chain employs TRBV27 and TRBJ2-5; the D is unclear. CDR1 is MNHEY and CDR2 is SMNVEV in the germline V gene (reference sequence). Trimming cost V 3 bases and J 1 base, with 15 bases left between them. The CDR3 sequence is 16 residues long. The CDR3 sequence: CASSFRVTAPQETQYF. In DNA form, the CDR3 reads TGTGCCAGCAGTTTTCGGGTGACGGCTCCCCAAGAGACCCAGTACTTC.

This clonotype came up a few times. The chain has TRBV29-1 and TRBJ2-7; D gene ambiguous. CDR1 and CDR2 (germline): SQVTM, ANQGSEA. This CDR3 is built from 12 residues. Trimming pared 4 bases from V and 3 bases from J, leaving 10 bases between. CDR3 sequence (DNA): TGCAGCGTTGCTCCGACCCACTACGAGCAGTACTTC. Its translation is CSVAPTHYEQYF.

V and J are TRBV13 and TRBJ1-1; D call uncertain. V was shortened by 2 bases and J by 4 bases, with 14 bases between the two germline ends. Germline V gives CDR1 PRHDT, CDR2 FYEKMQ (reference sequence). The CDR3 is 15 residues long. This CDR3 is CASSLQAGGFTEAFF. CDR3 coding DNA: TGTGCCAGCAGCTTACAGGCCGGTGGGTTCACTGAAGCTTTCTTT.

The table lists this clonotype with a few counts. This chain uses TRBV12-5 with TRBJ2-5, with 9 bases identical to TRBD1. Trimming removed 6 bases from V and 2 bases from J; junction bases left unmatched: 16. Germline CDR1 LGHNT, CDR2 FRNRAP. The CDR3 is 18 residues long. The CDR3 region has the DNA TGTGCTAGTGGCCGTACAGGGGGCTCGAGGATCCGGCAAGAGACCCAGTACTTC. This sequence encodes CASGRTGGSRIRQETQYF.

This clonotype was picked up many times. The rearrangement uses TRBV20-1 and TRBJ1-1; tentatively, D is TRBD1 (5 bases). This CDR3 comprises 15 residues. In germline, CDR1 is DFQATT, CDR2 SNEGSKA (reference sequence). Deletions cut 3 bases from V and 4 bases from J, with 18 bases between. CDR3 amino acids: CSARKRETGGTEAFF. Here the CDR3 DNA reads TGCAGTGCTAGGAAAAGGGAGACTGGGGGCACTGAAGCTTTCTTT.

In this sample, this clonotype turned up a few times. The chain recombines TRBV2 with TRBJ2-4; 7 bases are shared with TRBD2. This CDR3 contains 14 residues. Germline V gives CDR1 SNHLY, CDR2 FYNNEI. V trimming: 2 bases; J trimming: 7 bases; junction bases outside the gene matches: 5. Written as DNA, the CDR3 is TGTGCCAGCAGTGAAACCCGGGGGGTTAACATTCAGTACTTC. Residues: CASSETRGVNIQYF.

This clonotype was seen more than once but under ten times. This chain joins TRBV14 and TRBJ2-3, with 8 bases aligning to TRBD2. CDR1 is SGHDN, CDR2 FVKESK, per germline. The V gene end was trimmed by 0 bases and the J gene end by 4 bases; junction bases not matched to a gene: 21. The CDR3 consists of 21 residues. DNA of the CDR3: TGTGCCAGCAGCCAAGATAACCCTCTGATATTCCAGGGACTAGAGGCAGATACGCAGTATTTT. This sequence encodes CASSQDNPLIFQGLEADTQYF.

Ten or more counts support this clonotype. J is TRBJ2-3 and V is TRBV12-3 or TRBV12-4, with D perhaps matching TRBD1 or TRBD2 (5 bases each). V was clipped by 11 bases and J by 6 bases, with 21 bases between them. The CDR3 runs to 14 residues. The CDR3 DNA is TGTGCCTCGGCGGGCAGGGTCTTTACGGATACGCAGTATTTT. Translated, it gives CASAGRVFTDTQYF.

The chain joins TRBV10-2 to TRBJ2-2, with 10 bases lining up with TRBD2. Trimming at V came to 2 bases and at J to 3 bases, leaving 12 bases not matched to a gene. This CDR3 comprises 19 residues. Per germline, CDR1 WSHSY and CDR2 SAAADI. The CDR3 DNA reads TGCGCCAGCAGTGAGAATCGGGGGGGGCTAGCGGGAGACACCGGGGAGCTGTTTTTT. This sequence encodes CASSENRGGLAGDTGELFF.

The rearrangement uses TRBV29-1 and TRBJ1-5; D possibly corresponds to TRBD1 (5 bases). Germline CDR1 reads SQVTM; CDR2 reads ANQGSEA. V dropped 7 bases and J dropped 6 bases, with 16 bases sitting between them. The CDR3 consists of 13 residues. CDR3 DNA sequence: TGCAGCGGACAGACAGCGCCAGGTCAGCCCCAGCATTTT. Translating gives CSGQTAPGQPQHF.

This clonotype was picked up many times. The chain combines TRBV5-6 with TRBJ2-5, with D unresolved. Looked up from germline, CDR1 is SGHDT and CDR2 is YYEEEE. V was shortened by 3 bases and J by 4 bases, with 10 bases between the two germline ends. The CDR3 spans 13 residues. CDR3: CASSSYGRETQYF. The CDR3 region has the DNA TGTGCCAGCAGCTCATATGGAAGAGAGACCCAGTACTTC. The whole variable domain, filled in from reference TRBV5-6 and TRBJ2-5, reads DAGVTQSPTHLIKTRGQQVTLRCSPKSGHDTVSWYQQALGQGPQFIFQYYEEEERQRGNFPDRFSGHQFPNYSSELNVNALLLGDSALYLCASSSYGRETQYFGPGTRLLVL.